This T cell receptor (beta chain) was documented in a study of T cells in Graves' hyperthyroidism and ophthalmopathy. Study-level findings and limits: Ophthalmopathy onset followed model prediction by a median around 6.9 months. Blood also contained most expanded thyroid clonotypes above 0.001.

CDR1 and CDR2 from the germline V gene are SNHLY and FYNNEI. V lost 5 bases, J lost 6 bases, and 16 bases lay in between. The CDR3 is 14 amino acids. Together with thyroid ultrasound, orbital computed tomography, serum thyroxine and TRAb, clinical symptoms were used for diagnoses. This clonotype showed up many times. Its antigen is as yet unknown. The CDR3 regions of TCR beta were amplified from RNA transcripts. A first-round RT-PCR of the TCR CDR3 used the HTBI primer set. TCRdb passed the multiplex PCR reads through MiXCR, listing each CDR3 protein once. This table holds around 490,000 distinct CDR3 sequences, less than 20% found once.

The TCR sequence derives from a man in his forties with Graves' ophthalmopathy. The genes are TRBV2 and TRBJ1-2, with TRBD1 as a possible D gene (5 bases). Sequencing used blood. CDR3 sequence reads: CASSTPRDFNGYTF. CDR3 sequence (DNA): TGTGCCAGCAGTACCCCCAGGGACTTCAATGGCTACACCTTC.